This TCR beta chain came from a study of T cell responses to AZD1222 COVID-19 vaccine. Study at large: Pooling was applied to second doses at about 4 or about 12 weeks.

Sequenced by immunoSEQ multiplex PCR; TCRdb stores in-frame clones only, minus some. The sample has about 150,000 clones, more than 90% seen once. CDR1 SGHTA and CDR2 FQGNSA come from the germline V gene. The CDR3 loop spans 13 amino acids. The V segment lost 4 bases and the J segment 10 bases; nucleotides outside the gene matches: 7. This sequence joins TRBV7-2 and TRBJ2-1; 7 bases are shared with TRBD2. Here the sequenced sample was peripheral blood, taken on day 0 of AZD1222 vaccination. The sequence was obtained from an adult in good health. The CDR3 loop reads CASSSAQGGEQFF. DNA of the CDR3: TGTGCCAGCAGCTCCGCCCAGGGAGGGGAGCAGTTCTTC.